What follows are 32 T cell receptor beta chains derived from one specimen sequenced in a study of Graves' ophthalmopathy and Graves' hyperthyroidism. Amplification of the TCR beta CDR3 regions used RNA transcripts (as template). In the first round, RT-PCR was carried out with HTBI primers, and a multiplex PCR formed the second round. TCRdb redid the calling of the multiplex PCR reads with MiXCR, one entry per CDR3 protein. The sample includes hundreds of thousands of distinct CDR3 sequences, roughly two fifths of them seen just once. The sample was peripheral blood. These receptors originate from an adult man with Graves' ophthalmopathy.

The V and J genes are TRBV25-1 and TRBJ1-5; 8 bases fit TRBD1. CDR3 size: 21 residues. CDR1 and CDR2 (germline): MGHDK, SYGVNS. The V gene end was trimmed by 7 bases and the J gene end by 0 bases; junction bases not matched to a gene: 23. The CDR3 nucleotides read TGTGCCAGCACCCAAGCGGGGATGCTGTATTCCGACAGGGGTAGCAATCAGCCCCAGCATTTT. Translation gives CASTQAGMLYSDRGSNQPQHF. Full variable domain (rest looked up from reference TRBV25-1 and TRBJ1-5): EADIYQTPRYLVIGTGKKITLECSQTMGHDKMYWYQQDPGMELHLIHYSYGVNSTEKGDLSSESTVSRIRTEHFPLTLESARPSHTSQYLCASTQAGMLYSDRGSNQPQHFGDGTRLSIL.

This chain links TRBV9 with TRBJ1-1; the D gene is possibly TRBD1 (6 bases). Per the germline V gene, CDR1 is SGDLS and CDR2 is YYNGEE. CDR3 size: 13 residues. Trimming took off 1 base at V and 4 bases at J, with 8 bases between the two ends. The chain's CDR3 is CASSVMTGTEAFF. The CDR3 coding sequence is TGTGCCAGCAGCGTAATGACAGGCACTGAAGCTTTCTTT.

This clonotype appeared a few times. One end of the junction does not line up with germline, which may come from a read error. The chain is built from TRBV10-1 and TRBJ1-2; D perhaps matches TRBD1 (5 bases). Germline CDR1 reads WNHNN; CDR2 reads SYGVQD (reference sequence). The CDR3 sequence is 15 residues long. In DNA form, the CDR3 reads TGTGCCAGCAGTAGGACAAAATCGGCTAACTATGGCTACACCTTC. It encodes CASSRTKSANYGYTF.

This chain uses TRBV2 with TRBJ1-1; D is perhaps TRBD1 (6 bases). V lost 4 bases and J lost 4, with 16 bases in between. The germline gives CDR1 SNHLY, CDR2 FYNNEI. CDR3 length equals 15 residues. The CDR3 bases are TGTGCCAGCAGTGCACCAGAGGGGGTAGGCACTGAAGCTTTCTTT. This translates into CASSAPEGVGTEAFF.

The genes are TRBV25-1 and TRBJ1-6; TRBD1 might be the D (6 bases). V lost 5 bases to trimming and J lost 7 bases, with 12 bases between them. The CDR3 contains 14 residues. Germline V gene data show CDR1 as MGHDK and CDR2 as SYGVNS. The CDR3 is CASSSGHWNSPLHF. CDR3 sequence (DNA): TGTGCCAGCAGTTCGGGACACTGGAATTCACCCCTCCACTTT.

This clonotype was detected only a few times. The CDR3 DNA reads TGTGCCAGCAGCTCCCGGACTAGCGGCTACGAGCAGTACTTC. This codes for CASSSRTSGYEQYF. The genes are TRBV7-9 and TRBJ2-7, with 10 bases aligning to TRBD2. The junction had 3 bases not matched to a gene; V was cut back by 4 bases and J by 3 bases. The CDR3 covers 14 residues. From germline, CDR1 is SEHNR and CDR2 FQNEAQ (reference sequence).

This clonotype was seen repeatedly, ten times or more. This chain uses TRBV2 with TRBJ1-2, with D possibly being TRBD1 (6 bases). V was clipped by 6 bases and J by 1 base, with 12 bases between them. Germline CDR1 SNHLY, CDR2 FYNNEI. CDR3 length equals 14 residues. This CDR3 is CASSDKQGNYGYTF. The CDR3 region has the DNA TGTGCCAGCAGCGACAAACAGGGTAACTATGGCTACACCTTC.

V and J are TRBV6-2 or TRBV6-3 and TRBJ1-1; 9 bases agree with TRBD1. Germline-derived CDR1 and CDR2 are MNHEY and SVGEGT. After removal of 1 base from V and 8 bases from J, the junction contained 2 bases not matched to a gene. The CDR3 spans 13 residues. Here the CDR3 reads CASSYFGQGEAFF. The CDR3, as DNA: TGTGCCAGCAGTTACTTCGGACAGGGGGAAGCTTTCTTT.

The chain has TRBV11-1 and TRBJ2-7; TRBD2 matches at 7 bases. There are 13 residues in the CDR3. Per germline, CDR1 SGHAT and CDR2 FQDESV (reference sequence). CDR3 sequence: CARSQRGSYEQYF. CDR3 nucleotide sequence: TGTGCTAGATCGCAGCGGGGCTCCTACGAGCAGTACTTC.

The chain couples TRBV5-8 to TRBJ1-5; tentatively, D is TRBD1 (5 bases). The CDR3 is 15 residues long. Between the trimmed V and J ends, which lost 4 bases and 0 bases, there was a span of 11 bases. The germline V gene has CDR1 SGHTS and CDR2 YDEGEE. This CDR3 reads CASSRSGDSNQPQHF. The CDR3 coding sequence is TGTGCCAGCAGCCGTTCGGGGGATAGCAATCAGCCCCAGCATTTT.

This clonotype was counted ten times or more. Its ends do not fully match the called genes, so a read error is possible. This chain uses TRBV10-3 with TRBJ1-2; D not certain. The CDR3 sequence is 13 residues long. Per the germline V gene, CDR1 is ENHRY and CDR2 is SYGVKD. This CDR3 reads CASSESVDYGYTF. In nucleotides, the CDR3 is TGTGCCAGCAGTGAGTCGGTAGACTATGGCTACACCTTC.

The sample holds a few counts of this clonotype. This chain connects TRBV9 to TRBJ2-7, with 8 bases aligning to TRBD2. Trimming at V came to 0 bases and at J to 6 bases, leaving 11 bases not matched to a gene. Germline values: CDR1 SGDLS, CDR2 YYNGEE. The CDR3 extends over 16 amino acids. CDR3 in DNA: TGTGCCAGCAGCGTAGTGGCGGGAGGAACAACGGGCGAGCAGTACTTC. It encodes CASSVVAGGTTGEQYF.

The chain recombines TRBV29-1 with TRBJ2-7; D is unclear. V lost 8 bases and J 4 bases, leaving 12 bases between the germline ends. The CDR3 length is 11 residues. Germline V CDR1 and CDR2: SQVTM, ANQGSEA. The CDR3 here is CSFTPIYEQYF. DNA for the CDR3: TGCAGCTTCACACCGATATACGAGCAGTACTTC.

The chain recombines TRBV7-9 with TRBJ1-2; TRBD1 agrees at 7 bases. With 5 bases clipped from V and 6 bases from J, the junction kept 12 bases outside the gene matches. The CDR3 runs 15 residues. Looked up from germline, CDR1 is SEHNR and CDR2 is FQNEAQ (reference sequence). The chain's CDR3 is CASSQERDSFHGYTF. CDR3 coding DNA: TGTGCCAGCAGCCAAGAAAGGGACAGCTTCCATGGCTACACCTTC.

This clonotype was detected once. The chain links TRBV19 to TRBJ1-1; D not resolved. The CDR3 is 13 residues long. V lost 11 bases and J 4 bases, leaving 17 bases between the germline ends. The germline CDR1 and CDR2 sequences are LNHDA and SQIVND (reference sequence). The CDR3 coding sequence is TGTGCCTGGAGCGTTGTGAGTCTCACTGAAGCTTTCTTT. Translation: CAWSVVSLTEAFF.

The rearrangement links TRBV20-1 to TRBJ2-2, with TRBD1 matching 8 bases. The V gene end was trimmed by 0 bases and the J gene end by 7 bases; junction bases not matched to a gene: 7. There are 15 residues in the CDR3. Germline assignment: CDR1 DFQATT and CDR2 SNEGSKA (reference sequence). The CDR3: CSARDPTGAGGELFF. CDR3 nucleotides: TGCAGTGCTAGAGACCCGACAGGGGCGGGCGGGGAGCTGTTTTTT.

This clonotype has more than one count but fewer than ten. The gene calls are TRBV6-6 and TRBJ2-5, with 8 bases that match TRBD2. The CDR3 is made up of 16 amino acids. Germline V lookup: CDR1 MNHNY, CDR2 SVGAGI (reference sequence). V was pared by 0 bases and J by 3 bases, with 6 bases of the junction left unmatched. Here the CDR3 DNA reads TGTGCCAGCAGTTACTCTGGGCGGGGGGCCGAAGAGACCCAGTACTTC. Its protein product is CASSYSGRGAEETQYF.

This clonotype was seen only a few times. CDR3 region: CASSPTGDANTGELFF. In nucleotides, the CDR3 is TGCGCCAGCAGCCCAACAGGGGACGCGAACACCGGGGAGCTGTTTTTT. The genes are TRBV4-3 and TRBJ2-2; 7 bases agree with TRBD1. Looked up from germline, CDR1 is LGHNA and CDR2 is YSLEER. The junction had 5 bases not matched to a gene; V was cut back by 4 bases and J by 0 bases. This CDR3 is 16 amino acids long.

This rearrangement joins TRBV24-1 to TRBJ1-1; 8 bases match TRBD1. CDR1 is KGHDR and CDR2 is SFDVKD in the germline V gene. Losses at the gene ends were 11 bases for V and 3 bases for J; bases not matched to a gene: 7. CDR3 length equals 13 residues. CDR3 in amino acids: CASRPGQDTEAFF. CDR3 sequence (DNA): TGTGCCAGCAGACCGGGACAGGACACTGAAGCTTTCTTT.

The rearrangement joins TRBV5-1 to TRBJ2-7; D is perhaps TRBD1 (6 bases). Per the germline V gene, CDR1 is SGHRS and CDR2 is YFSETQ. This CDR3 contains 14 residues. Trimming left V 4 bases short and J 2 bases short, with 13 bases between. In DNA, the CDR3 is TGCGCCAGCAGCACACGGACAGCTGCCTACGAGCAGTACTTC. As protein: CASSTRTAAYEQYF.

Concerning this clonotype: A read error may produce the germline difference seen at one junction end. The rearrangement joins TRBV7-9 to TRBJ1-2; 7 bases map to TRBD1. The length of the CDR3 is 16 residues. Germline V gene sequence: CDR1 SEHNR, CDR2 FQNEAQ (reference sequence). This CDR3 reads CASSQDLPTGLGGYTF. The CDR3 DNA is TGCGCCAGCAGCCAAGATCTACCGACAGGGTTGGGTGGCTACACCTTC. Full variable domain (outside the CDR3, taken from reference TRBV7-9 and TRBJ1-2): DTGVSQNPRHKITKRGQNVTFRCDPISEHNRLYWYRQTLGQGPEFLTYFQNEAQLEKSRLLSDRFSAERPKGSFSTLEIQRTEQGDSAMYLCASSQDLPTGLGGYTFGSGTRLTVV.

This clonotype was recorded only once. This chain links TRBV19 with TRBJ2-5; either TRBD1 or TRBD2 may fit D (5 bases each). The germline CDR1 and CDR2 sequences are LNHDA and SQIVND (reference sequence). Trimming shortened V by 6 bases and J by 2 bases, and 10 bases separated the two germline ends. This CDR3 is built from 13 residues. In DNA, the CDR3 is TGTGCCAGTAGCACTAGGGGACAAGAGACCCAGTACTTC. Protein product: CASSTRGQETQYF.

The sample holds many counts of this clonotype. V and J are TRBV20-1 and TRBJ2-7, with D possibly matching TRBD1 (6 bases). The germline V gene encodes CDR1 DFQATT and CDR2 SNEGSKA (reference sequence). V shed 0 bases and J shed 6 bases, with 18 bases lying between them. The CDR3 contains 15 residues. Here the CDR3 reads CSAREALRGWGEQYF. CDR3 coding DNA: TGCAGTGCTAGAGAGGCCCTCAGGGGTTGGGGCGAGCAGTACTTC.

This clonotype showed up just a few times. The chain links TRBV30 to TRBJ2-7, with D perhaps matching TRBD1 (6 bases). Germline-derived CDR1 and CDR2 are GTSNPN and SVGIG (reference sequence). This CDR3 is 12 amino acids long. Trimming stripped 2 bases from V and 8 bases from J, with 13 bases between. The CDR3, as DNA: TGTGCCTGGAGTCCCACAGGGTGGAAGCAGTACTTC. Amino acid sequence: CAWSPTGWKQYF.

The chain links TRBV11-1 to TRBJ2-7, with 9 bases identical to TRBD1. The tail of the sequence fits TRBJ2-5 better, so the J call may be wrong. The V gene's germline CDR1 is SGHAT and CDR2 FQDESV (reference sequence). CDR3 length: 14 amino acids. In nucleotides, the CDR3 is TGTGCCAGCAGCCTCTCGACAGGGGGAGAGACCCAGTACTTC. Translated, it gives CASSLSTGGETQYF.

The rearrangement uses TRBV9 and TRBJ1-2; D possibly corresponds to TRBD1 (6 bases). V shed 4 bases and J shed 8 bases, with 24 bases lying between them. This CDR3 is 16 amino acids long. Germline V gives CDR1 SGDLS, CDR2 YYNGEE. CDR3 amino acids: CASSQEFGNRARGYTF. The CDR3 bases are TGTGCCAGCAGCCAAGAATTCGGGAACAGGGCTCGGGGCTACACCTTC.

The rearrangement links TRBV2 to TRBJ1-4; D is ambiguous. Looked up from germline, CDR1 is SNHLY and CDR2 is FYNNEI. Trimming left V 6 bases short and J 2 bases short, with 13 bases between. The CDR3 sequence is 15 residues long. CDR3 sequence (DNA): TGTGCCAGCAGCTTGCGGACGGACACTAATGAAAAACTGTTTTTT. Translated, it gives CASSLRTDTNEKLFF.

In regard to this clonotype: This CDR3 is missing its conserved last phenylalanine or tryptophan, likely due to a read error. The DNA is left out, because the CDR3 cannot be placed on it with certainty; the CDR3 is given as TCRdb lists it. J is TRBJ1-3 and V is TRBV29-1. Per germline, CDR1 SQVTM and CDR2 ANQGSEA. The CDR3 contains 8 residues when both ends are counted. The CDR3 protein is CSVEALRV.

The chain links TRBV11-1 to TRBJ1-6; the D is unclear. The CDR3 is 12 residues long. V was trimmed by 6 bases and J by 14 bases, leaving 14 bases between them. The germline V gene encodes CDR1 SGHAT and CDR2 FQDESV (reference sequence). The CDR3 bases are TGTGCCAGCAGTCACCAGACCGGCACCCTCCACTTT. It yields the protein CASSHQTGTLHF. The whole variable domain, filled in from reference TRBV11-1 and TRBJ1-6, reads EAEVAQSPRYKITEKSQAVAFWCDPISGHATLYWYRQILGQGPELLVQFQDESVVDDSQLPKDRFSAERLKGVDSTLKIQPAELGDSAMYLCASSHQTGTLHFGNGTRLTVT.

This clonotype was seen many times. The chain has TRBV7-9 and TRBJ1-5; 9 nucleotides match TRBD1. V dropped 2 bases and J dropped 6; count of bases not matched to a gene: 8. The CDR3 has 16 residues. Per germline, CDR1 SEHNR and CDR2 FQNEAQ (reference sequence). DNA for the CDR3: TGTGCCAGCAGCTTATGGTCGGGACAGGGAGTTCAGCCCCAGCATTTT. This gives the protein CASSLWSGQGVQPQHF.

This clonotype appeared a few times. The chain is built from TRBV7-3 and TRBJ2-5; D gene ambiguous. CDR3 length: 13 residues. CDR1 is SGHTA and CDR2 is FQGTGA in the germline V gene. V dropped 4 bases and J dropped 2 bases, with 8 bases sitting between them. The CDR3 reads CASSSTKQETQYF. The CDR3 bases are TGTGCCAGCAGCTCAACAAAACAAGAGACCCAGTACTTC.

The chain uses TRBV7-2 and TRBJ2-5, with 9 bases aligning to TRBD1. The J call is in doubt because the DNA end fits TRBJ2-7 better. Looked up from germline, CDR1 is SGHTA and CDR2 is FQGNSA. The CDR3 is 16 residues long. The CDR3 sequence is CASSLGSAGQGTEQYF. The CDR3 DNA follows: TGTGCCAGCAGCTTAGGTTCGGCGGGACAGGGAACCGAGCAGTACTTC.